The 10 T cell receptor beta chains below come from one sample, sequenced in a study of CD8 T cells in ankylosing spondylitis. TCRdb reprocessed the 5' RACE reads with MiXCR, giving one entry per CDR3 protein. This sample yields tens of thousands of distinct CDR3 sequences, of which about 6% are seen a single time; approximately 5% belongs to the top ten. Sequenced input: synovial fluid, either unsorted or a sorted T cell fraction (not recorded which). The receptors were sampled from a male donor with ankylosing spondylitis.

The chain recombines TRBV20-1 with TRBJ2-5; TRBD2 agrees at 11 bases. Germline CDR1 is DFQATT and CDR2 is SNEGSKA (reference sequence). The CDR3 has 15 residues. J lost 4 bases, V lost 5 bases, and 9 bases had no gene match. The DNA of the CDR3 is TGCAGTGCTCGACCCGGGACTAGCGGAGGAGAGACCCAGTACTTC. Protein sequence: CSARPGTSGGETQYF.

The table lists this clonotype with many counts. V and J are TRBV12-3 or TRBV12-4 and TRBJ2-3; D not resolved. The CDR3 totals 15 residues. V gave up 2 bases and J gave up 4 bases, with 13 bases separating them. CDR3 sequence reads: CASSLNERWADTQYF. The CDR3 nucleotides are TGTGCCAGCAGTTTAAACGAAAGATGGGCAGATACGCAGTATTTT.

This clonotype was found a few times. Here the CDR3 reads CASSLQGGDTGELFF. CDR3 nucleotide sequence: TGTGCCAGCAGCCTACAGGGGGGGGACACCGGGGAGCTGTTTTTT. This chain links TRBV27 with TRBJ2-2, with a tentative D call TRBD1 (8 bases). Germline assignment: CDR1 MNHEY and CDR2 SMNVEV (reference sequence). Trimming took off 6 bases at V and 3 bases at J, with 14 bases between the two ends. The CDR3 contains 15 residues.

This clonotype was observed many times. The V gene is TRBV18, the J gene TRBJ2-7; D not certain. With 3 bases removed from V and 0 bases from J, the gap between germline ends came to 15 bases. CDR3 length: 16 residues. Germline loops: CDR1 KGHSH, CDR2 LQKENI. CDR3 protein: CASSPFLESNSYEQYF. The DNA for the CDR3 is TGTGCCAGCTCACCCTTTCTGGAGTCTAACTCCTACGAGCAGTACTTC.

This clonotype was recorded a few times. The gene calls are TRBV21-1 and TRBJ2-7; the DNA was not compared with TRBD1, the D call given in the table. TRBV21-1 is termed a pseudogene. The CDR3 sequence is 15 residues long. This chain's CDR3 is CASSLRGSVSYEQYF. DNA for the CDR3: TGTGCCAGCAGCCTTAGGGGGTCGGTTTCCTACGAGCAGTACTTC.

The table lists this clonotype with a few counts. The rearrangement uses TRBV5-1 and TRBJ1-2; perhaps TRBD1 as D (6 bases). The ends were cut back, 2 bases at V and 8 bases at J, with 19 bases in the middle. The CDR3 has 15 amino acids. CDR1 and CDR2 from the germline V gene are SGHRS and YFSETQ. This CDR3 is CASSFAGTQTGGYTF. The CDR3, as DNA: TGCGCCAGCAGCTTCGCCGGGACACAAACCGGCGGCTACACCTTC.

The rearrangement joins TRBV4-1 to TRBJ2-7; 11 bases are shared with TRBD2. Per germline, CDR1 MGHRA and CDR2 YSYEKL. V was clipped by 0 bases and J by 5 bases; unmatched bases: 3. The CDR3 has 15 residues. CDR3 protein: CASSQDGTSGDEQYF. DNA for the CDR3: TGCGCCAGCAGCCAAGATGGGACTAGCGGCGACGAGCAGTACTTC.

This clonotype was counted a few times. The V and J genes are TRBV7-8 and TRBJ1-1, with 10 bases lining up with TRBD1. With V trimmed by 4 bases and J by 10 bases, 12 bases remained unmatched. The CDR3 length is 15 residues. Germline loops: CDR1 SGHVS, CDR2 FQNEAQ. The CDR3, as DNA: TGTGCCAGCAGCTCATTCACCGGGACAGGGGACGGAGCTTTCTTT. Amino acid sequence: CASSSFTGTGDGAFF.

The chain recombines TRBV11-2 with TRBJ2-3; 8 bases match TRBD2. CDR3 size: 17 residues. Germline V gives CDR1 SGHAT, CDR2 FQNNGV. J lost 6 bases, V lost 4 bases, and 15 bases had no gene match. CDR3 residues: CASSSRAREGLPDTQYF. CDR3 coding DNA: TGTGCCAGCAGCTCTAGGGCCCGGGAGGGCCTTCCGGATACGCAGTATTTT. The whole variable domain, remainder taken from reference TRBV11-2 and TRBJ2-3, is EAGVAQSPRYKIIEKRQSVAFWCNPISGHATLYWYQQILGQGPKLLIQFQNNGVVDDSQLPKDRFSAERLKGVDSTLKIQPAKLEDSAVYLCASSSRAREGLPDTQYFGPGTRLTVL.

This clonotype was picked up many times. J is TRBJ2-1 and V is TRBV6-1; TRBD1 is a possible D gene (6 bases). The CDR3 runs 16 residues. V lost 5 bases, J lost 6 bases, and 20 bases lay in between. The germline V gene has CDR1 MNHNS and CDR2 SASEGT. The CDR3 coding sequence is TGTGCCAGCAGTACCAGGGGCAACTTCGGCCCCAATGAGCAGTTCTTC. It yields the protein CASSTRGNFGPNEQFF.